This TCR beta chain was recorded in a study of blood T cell repertoires in COVID-19. Study in general: The United States, Italy and Spain supplied acute and convalescent COVID-19 samples. T cells, B-cell-depleted T cells, or PBMCs provided the cDNA or gDNA that served as material.

This CDR3 spans 14 amino acids. V dropped 10 bases and J dropped 0 bases, with 16 bases sitting between them. Germline V CDR1 and CDR2: MDHEN, SYDVKM. As handled by the study authors: Reference gene primer amplification gave estimated nucleated cell counts. TCRdb keeps only in-frame clones here, not all; method: immunoSEQ multiplex PCR. V, J and clone size derive from that table, while D and trimming were established from the DNA sequence. The profile shows approximately 75,000 clones, roughly 88% of them singletons. This sequence originates from a woman aged 50 to 60 with acute or convalescent COVID-19. The chain couples TRBV28 to TRBJ2-7; D perhaps matches TRBD2 (6 bases). The sequenced material came from peripheral blood. The CDR3, as DNA: TGTGCCACCGAAGGGACTTCCCGCTCCTACGAGCAGTACTTC. Encoded protein: CATEGTSRSYEQYF.